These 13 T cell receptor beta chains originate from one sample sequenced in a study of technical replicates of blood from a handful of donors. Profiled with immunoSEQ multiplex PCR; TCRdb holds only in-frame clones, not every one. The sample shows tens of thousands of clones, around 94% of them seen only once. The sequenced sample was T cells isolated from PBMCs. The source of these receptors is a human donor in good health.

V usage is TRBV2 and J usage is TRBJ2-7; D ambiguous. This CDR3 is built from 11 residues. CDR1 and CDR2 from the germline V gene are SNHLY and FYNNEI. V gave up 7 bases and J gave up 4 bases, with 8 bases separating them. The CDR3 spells CASTWQYEQYF. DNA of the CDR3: TGTGCCAGCACGTGGCAGTACGAGCAGTACTTC.

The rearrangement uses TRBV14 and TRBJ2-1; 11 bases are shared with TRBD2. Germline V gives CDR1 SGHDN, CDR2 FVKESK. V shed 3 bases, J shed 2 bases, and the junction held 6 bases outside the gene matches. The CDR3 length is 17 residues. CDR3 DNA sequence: TGTGCCAGCAGCCACCTAGCGGGAGGTAACACCTACAATGAGCAGTTCTTC. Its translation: CASSHLAGGNTYNEQFF. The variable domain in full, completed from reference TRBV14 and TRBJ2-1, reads EAGVTQFPSHSVIEKGQTVTLRCDPISGHDNLYWYRRVMGKEIKFLLHFVKESKQDESGMPNNRFLAERTGGTYSTLKVQPAELEDSGVYFCASSHLAGGNTYNEQFFGPGTRLTVL.

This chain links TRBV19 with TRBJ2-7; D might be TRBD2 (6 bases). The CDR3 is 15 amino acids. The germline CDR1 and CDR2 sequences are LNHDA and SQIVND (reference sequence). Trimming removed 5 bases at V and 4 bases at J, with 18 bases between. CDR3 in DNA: TGTGCCAGTAGTCCCGGGGGTCGGACCACGTACGAGCAGTACTTC. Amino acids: CASSPGGRTTYEQYF.

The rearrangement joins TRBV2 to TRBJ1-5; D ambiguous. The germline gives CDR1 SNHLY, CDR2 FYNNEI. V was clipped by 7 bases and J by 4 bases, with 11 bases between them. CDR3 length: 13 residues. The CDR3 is CASTWAGNQPQHF. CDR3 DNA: TGTGCCAGCACTTGGGCTGGGAATCAGCCCCAGCATTTT.

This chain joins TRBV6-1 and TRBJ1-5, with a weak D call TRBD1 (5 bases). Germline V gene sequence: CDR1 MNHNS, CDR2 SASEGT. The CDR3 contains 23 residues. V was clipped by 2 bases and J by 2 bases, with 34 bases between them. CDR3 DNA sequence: TGTGCCAGCAGTGAAAGTGATATGCGCAACATCAGGGTTAGTACAAGTCGCAATCAGCCCCAGCATTTT. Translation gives CASSESDMRNIRVSTSRNQPQHF.

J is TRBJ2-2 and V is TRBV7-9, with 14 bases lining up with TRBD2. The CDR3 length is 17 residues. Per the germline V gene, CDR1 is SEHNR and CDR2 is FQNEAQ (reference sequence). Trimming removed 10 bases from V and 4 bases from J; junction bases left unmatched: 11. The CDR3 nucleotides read TGTGCCACCGTAACCGGGACTAGCGGGAGAGGCACCGGGGAGCTGTTTTTT. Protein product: CATVTGTSGRGTGELFF.

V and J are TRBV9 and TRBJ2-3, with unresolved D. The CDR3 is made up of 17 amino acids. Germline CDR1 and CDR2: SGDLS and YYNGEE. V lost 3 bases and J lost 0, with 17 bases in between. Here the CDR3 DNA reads TGTGCCAGCAGCGAAACCTACGGTGCCACTAGCACAGATACGCAGTATTTT. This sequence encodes CASSETYGATSTDTQYF.

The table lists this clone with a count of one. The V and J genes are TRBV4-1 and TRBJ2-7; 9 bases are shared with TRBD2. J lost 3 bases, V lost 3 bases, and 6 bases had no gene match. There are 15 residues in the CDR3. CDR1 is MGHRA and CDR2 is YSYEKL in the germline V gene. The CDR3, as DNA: TGCGCCAGCAGCCATATAGCGGGAGAGGGCTACGAGCAGTACTTC. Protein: CASSHIAGEGYEQYF.

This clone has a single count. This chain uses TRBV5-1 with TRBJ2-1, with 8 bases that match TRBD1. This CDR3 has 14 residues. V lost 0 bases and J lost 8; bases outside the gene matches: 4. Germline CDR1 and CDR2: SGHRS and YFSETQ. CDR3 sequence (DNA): TGCGCCAGCAGCTTGGCAGGGGGCAGCGATGAGCAGTTCTTC. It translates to CASSLAGGSDEQFF.

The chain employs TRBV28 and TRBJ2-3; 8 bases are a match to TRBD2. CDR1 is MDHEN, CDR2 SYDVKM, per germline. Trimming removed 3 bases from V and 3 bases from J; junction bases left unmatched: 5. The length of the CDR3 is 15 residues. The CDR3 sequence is CASSLGSGRTDTQYF. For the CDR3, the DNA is TGTGCCAGCAGTTTGGGAAGCGGGAGAACAGATACGCAGTATTTT.

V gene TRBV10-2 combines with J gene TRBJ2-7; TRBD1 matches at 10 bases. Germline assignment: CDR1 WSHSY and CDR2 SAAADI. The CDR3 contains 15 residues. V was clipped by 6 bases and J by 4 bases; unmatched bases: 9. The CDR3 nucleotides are TGCGCCAGCAGAGATTCCGGGACAGGGGCGTACGAGCAGTACTTC. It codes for CASRDSGTGAYEQYF.

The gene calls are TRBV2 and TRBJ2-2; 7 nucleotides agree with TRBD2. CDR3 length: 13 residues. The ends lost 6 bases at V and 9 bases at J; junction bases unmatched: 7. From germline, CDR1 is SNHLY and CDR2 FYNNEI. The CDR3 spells CASSRDYLRELFF. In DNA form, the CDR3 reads TGTGCCAGCAGCCGGGACTACCTCCGGGAGCTGTTTTTT.

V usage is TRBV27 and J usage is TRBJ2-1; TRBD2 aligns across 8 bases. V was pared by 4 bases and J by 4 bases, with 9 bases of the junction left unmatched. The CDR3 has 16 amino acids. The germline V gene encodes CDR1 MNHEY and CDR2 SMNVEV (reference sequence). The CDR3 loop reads CASSSFVAGGYNEQFF. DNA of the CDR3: TGTGCCAGCAGTTCCTTTGTCGCGGGAGGTTACAATGAGCAGTTCTTC.